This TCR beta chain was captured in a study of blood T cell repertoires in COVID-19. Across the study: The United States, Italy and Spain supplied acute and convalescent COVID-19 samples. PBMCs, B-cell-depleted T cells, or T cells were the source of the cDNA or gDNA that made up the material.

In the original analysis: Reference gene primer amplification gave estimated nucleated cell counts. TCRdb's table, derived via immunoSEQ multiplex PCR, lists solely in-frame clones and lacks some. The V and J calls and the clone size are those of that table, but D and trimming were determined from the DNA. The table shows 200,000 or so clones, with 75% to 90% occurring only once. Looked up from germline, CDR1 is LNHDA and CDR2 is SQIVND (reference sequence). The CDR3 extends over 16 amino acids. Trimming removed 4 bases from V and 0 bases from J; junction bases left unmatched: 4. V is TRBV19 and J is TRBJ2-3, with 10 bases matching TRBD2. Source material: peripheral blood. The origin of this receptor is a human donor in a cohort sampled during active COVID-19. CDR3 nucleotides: TGTGCCAGTAGTACCGGACTAGCGGTTAGCACAGATACGCAGTATTTT. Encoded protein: CASSTGLAVSTDTQYF. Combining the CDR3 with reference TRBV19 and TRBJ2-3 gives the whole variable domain DGGITQSPKYLFRKEGQNVTLSCEQNLNHDAMYWYRQDPGQGLRLIYYSQIVNDFQKGDIAEGYSVSREKKESFPLTVTSAQKNPTAFYLCASSTGLAVSTDTQYFGPGTRLTVL.